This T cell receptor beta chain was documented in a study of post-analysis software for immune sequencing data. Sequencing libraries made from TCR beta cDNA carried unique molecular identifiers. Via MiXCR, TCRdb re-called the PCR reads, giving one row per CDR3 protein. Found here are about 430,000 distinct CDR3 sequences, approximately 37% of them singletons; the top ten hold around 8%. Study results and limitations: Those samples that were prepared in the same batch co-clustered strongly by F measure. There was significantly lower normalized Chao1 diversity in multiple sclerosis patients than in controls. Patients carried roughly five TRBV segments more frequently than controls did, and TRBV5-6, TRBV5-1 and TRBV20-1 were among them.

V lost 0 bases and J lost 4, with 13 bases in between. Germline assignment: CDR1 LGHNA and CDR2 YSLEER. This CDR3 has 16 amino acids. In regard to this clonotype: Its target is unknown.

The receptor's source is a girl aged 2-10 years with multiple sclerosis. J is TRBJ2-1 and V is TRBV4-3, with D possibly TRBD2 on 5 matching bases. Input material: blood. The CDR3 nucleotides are TGCGCCAGCAGCCAAGATCGAGGGCCGCGGTACAATGAGCAGTTCTTC. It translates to CASSQDRGPRYNEQFF.